This is a list of T cell receptor beta chains from one sample in a study of regulatory T cells in long-lasting Graves disease. TCRdb used MiXCR to reprocess the multiplex PCR reads, holding one entry per CDR3 protein. This sample yields under 700,000 distinct CDR3 sequences, of which approximately 16% are seen a single time; 25% belongs to the top ten. The same specimen was also included in a second study, on T cells in Graves' hyperthyroidism and ophthalmopathy.

Specimen: peripheral blood mononuclear cells (PBMCs), collected at new diagnosis, from a patient treated with antithyroid drugs. The receptors come from a woman aged 35-65 years with Graves disease. Each CDR3 is given with its conserved first and last residue. Fields, in order: D gene, J gene, V gene, clone size, CDR3 DNA, CDR3 protein. D genes are given only for firm matches. Clone size appears in some rows only: once, few, many, or a class for an expanded clone.

NA,TRBJ1-2,TRBV28,NA,TGTGCCAGCAGTTTCCCAGGGGACTGTGGCTACACCTTC,CASSFPGDCGYTF
NA,TRBJ1-4,TRBV30,few,TGTGCCTGGAGCCCGGGGATACAGCCTAATGAAAAACTGTTTTTT,CAWSPGIQPNEKLFF
TRBD1,TRBJ1-4,TRBV30,few,TGTGCCTGGAGTCGGGACAGGGGTCGAGTGGTTGAAAAACTGTTTTTT,CAWSRDRGRVVEKLFF
TRBD1,TRBJ2-7,TRBV12-3/TRBV12-4,few,TGTGCCAGCACGAGGGGGCTGAACGAGCAGTACTTC,CASTRGLNEQYF
TRBD1,TRBJ1-2,TRBV3-1,many,TGTGCCAGCAGCCAACAGGGGGCTGGGAACTATGGCTACACCTTC,CASSQQGAGNYGYTF
NA,TRBJ2-1,TRBV3-1,few,TGTGCCAGCAGCCAAGTAAATACGGCCGTTGAGCAGTTCTTC,CASSQVNTAVEQFF
TRBD1,TRBJ1-1,TRBV7-9,many,TGTGCCAGCAGCACCACAACAGGGGTGGGTACTGAAGCTTTCTTT,CASSTTTGVGTEAFF
NA,TRBJ2-1,TRBV3-1,many,TGTGCCAGCAGCCAAGGATCCGGGGGTGCTTCCGGCAATGAGCAGTTCTTC,CASSQGSGGASGNEQFF
NA,TRBJ2-1,TRBV15,NA,TGTGCCACCAGCAGAACTTATCCCGGGACCAACCCCTACAATGAGCAGTTCTTC,CATSRTYPGTNPYNEQFF
NA,TRBJ1-6,TRBV6-5,few,TGTGCCAGCAGTTACGGGGGGGGGCGGAATTCACCCCTCCACTTT,CASSYGGGRNSPLHF
NA,TRBJ1-2,TRBV10-3,NA,TGTGCCATCAGTGAGTCATCTAGCACCTATGGCTACACCTTC,CAISESSSTYGYTF
NA,TRBJ2-1,TRBV7-2,many,TGTGCCAGCAGCTTATTGATTCCACCCCCTAGGCGGAACAATGAGCAGTTCTTC,CASSLLIPPPRRNNEQFF
TRBD1,TRBJ1-5,TRBV20-1,NA,TGCAGTGCTAGTACGACAGGGATGAATCAGCCCCAGCATTTT,CSASTTGMNQPQHF
TRBD1,TRBJ1-6,TRBV12-3/TRBV12-4,many,TGTGCCAGCAGCTACCGGGACAGGGGTTCACCCCTCCACTTT,CASSYRDRGSPLHF
NA,TRBJ1-2,TRBV5-5,NA,TGTGCCATCAGGACGGATGGCTACACCTTC,CAIRTDGYTF
NA,TRBJ1-5,TRBV12-3/TRBV12-4,few,TGTGCCAGCAGTTTATACGGCCCAACCACCCGGGGACCCCAGCATTTT,CASSLYGPTTRGPQHF
NA,TRBJ1-1,TRBV5-1,many,TGCGCCAGCAGCTTCCAGGGAGTGAACACTGAAGCTTTCTTT,CASSFQGVNTEAFF
NA,TRBJ1-1,TRBV7-6,few,TGTGCCAGCAGCTTGTCCGGGGCGGGGAACACTGAAGCTTTCTTT,CASSLSGAGNTEAFF
NA,TRBJ1-1,TRBV11-2,many,TGTGCCAGCAGCTTAGAGGGGGTTTGGATCACTGAAGCTTTCTTT,CASSLEGVWITEAFF
NA,TRBJ2-6,TRBV12-3/TRBV12-4,many,TGTGCCAGCACCCACGGGGGGGCCAACGTCCTGACTTTC,CASTHGGANVLTF
NA,TRBJ2-3,TRBV10-3,NA,TGTGCCATCAGAAGGACAGCTAGCACAGATACGCAGTATTTT,CAIRRTASTDTQYF
NA,TRBJ2-7,TRBV30,NA,TGTGCCTGGAGCCCGGGACACTCCTCCTACGAGCAGTACTTC,CAWSPGHSSYEQYF
NA,TRBJ1-2,TRBV20-1,NA,TGCAGTGCGCTAACAGGCTCCACTAACTATGGCTACACCTTC,CSALTGSTNYGYTF
NA,TRBJ1-3,TRBV18,few,TGTGCCAGCTCACCTAGCCCTATGAGCTCTGGAAACACCATATATTTT,CASSPSPMSSGNTIYF
NA,TRBJ1-1,TRBV12-3/TRBV12-4,many,TGTGCCAGCAGATCCCTCCAGAACACGCCGACGGCTTTCTTT,CASRSLQNTPTAFF
NA,TRBJ1-1,TRBV2,many,TGTGCCAGCAGTGATTGGGGGCCGATCACTGAAGCTTTCTTT,CASSDWGPITEAFF
TRBD2,TRBJ2-2,TRBV7-3,few,TGTGCCAGCAGCTATTGGGGGGGAAACACCGGGGAGCTGTTTTTT,CASSYWGGNTGELFF
NA,TRBJ1-1,TRBV12-3/TRBV12-4,many,TGTGCCAGCTTCCGGGGTCTCACTGAAGCTTTCTTT,CASFRGLTEAFF
NA,TRBJ2-3,TRBV5-1,many,TGCGCCAGCAGCGCCGGTGGACGCACGCTCACAGATACGCAGTATTTT,CASSAGGRTLTDTQYF
NA,TRBJ1-1,TRBV10-3,NA,TGTGCCATCAGTGATACCGTTATAGGCACTGAAGCTTTCTTT,CAISDTVIGTEAFF
NA,TRBJ2-2,TRBV5-1,few,TGCGCCAGCAGCCCCATCCCTGGGTCATACACCGGGGAGCTGTTTTTT,CASSPIPGSYTGELFF
NA,TRBJ2-2,TRBV5-1,many,TGCGCCAGCAGCTTGGGAGGAAGCACCGGGGAGCTGTTTTTT,CASSLGGSTGELFF
NA,TRBJ1-1,TRBV10-3,many,TGTGCCATCAGTGAATATGGGGGCTCGGGTACTGAAGCTTTCTTT,CAISEYGGSGTEAFF
NA,TRBJ1-6,TRBV2,few,TGTGCCAGTAACTTTAAACAGGGAGGTAATTCACCCCTCCACTTT,CASNFKQGGNSPLHF
NA,TRBJ1-2,TRBV6-1,many,TGTGCCAGCAGGCCAAACGCAGGCGGGTATGGCTACACCTTC,CASRPNAGGYGYTF
NA,TRBJ1-2,TRBV5-5,NA,TGTGCCAGCAGCCCCCGAACGGGGGTCGGGAAAGGCTACACCTTC,CASSPRTGVGKGYTF
NA,TRBJ2-5,TRBV6-9,once,TGTGCCAGCAGTTACGGAGCAGAGACGGTGGGAGAGACCCAGTACTTC,CASSYGAETVGETQYF
TRBD1,TRBJ1-5,TRBV20-1,few,TGCAGTGCTAGCGGTGGACAGGGCCTCAATCAGCCCCAGCATTTT,CSASGGQGLNQPQHF
NA,TRBJ1-1,TRBV12-3/TRBV12-4,few,TGTGCCAGCAGATTAAACCCAAGTGGAGCAGGGAGCACTGAAGCTTTCTTT,CASRLNPSGAGSTEAFF
TRBD1,TRBJ1-5,TRBV28,many,TGTGCCAGCACCGAACCGACAGGGGAGAATCAGCCCCAGCATTTT,CASTEPTGENQPQHF
NA,TRBJ2-7,TRBV30,many,TGTGCCTGGAGTATAGCGTCGCCCTACGAGCAGTACTTC,CAWSIASPYEQYF
NA,TRBJ2-3,TRBV5-1,many,TGCGCCAGCAGCTTGTCCCCCGGGAACACAGATACGCAGTATTTT,CASSLSPGNTDTQYF
TRBD1,TRBJ1-5,TRBV7-9,many,TGTGCCAGCAGCACGACAGGGACTAATCAGCCCCAGCATTTT,CASSTTGTNQPQHF
TRBD2,TRBJ2-2,TRBV5-6,NA,TGTGCCAGCAGCTTGGCCACCCCGGGGGGGCGCATCACCGGGGAGCTGTTTTTT,CASSLATPGGRITGELFF
NA,TRBJ1-6,TRBV19,few,TGTGCCAGTAGTATCCCCGGGTCTGAGGAATCACCCCTCCACTTT,CASSIPGSEESPLHF
NA,TRBJ1-2,TRBV28,many,TGTGCCAGCACCGCGGCCCGGAGGGACAGCTACACCTTC,CASTAARRDSYTF
TRBD2,TRBJ2-1,TRBV20-1,NA,TGCAGTGCCGGGAGGGGGGAACTCTACAATGAGCAGTTCTTC,CSAGRGELYNEQFF
NA,TRBJ2-7,TRBV7-8,many,TGTGCCAGCAACATCCGGGACGCCCTTGGGGAGCAGTACTTC,CASNIRDALGEQYF
TRBD1,TRBJ1-1,TRBV3-1,NA,TGTGCCAGCAGCCAAGAGCCTCAGGCAGGGGGCTCTGAAGCTTTCTTT,CASSQEPQAGGSEAFF
NA,TRBJ1-1,TRBV20-1,many,TGCAGTGCGGAAGAGATTATGAACACTGAAGCTTTCTTT,CSAEEIMNTEAFF